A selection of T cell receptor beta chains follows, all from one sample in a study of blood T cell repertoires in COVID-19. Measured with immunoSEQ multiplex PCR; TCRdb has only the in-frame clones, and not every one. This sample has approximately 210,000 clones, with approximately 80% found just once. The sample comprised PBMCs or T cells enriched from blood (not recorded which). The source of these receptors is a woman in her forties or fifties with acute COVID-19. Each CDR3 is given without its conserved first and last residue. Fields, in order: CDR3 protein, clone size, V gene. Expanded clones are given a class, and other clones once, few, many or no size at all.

ASRAYYEQY	few	TRBV2
ASSRTGESGELF	NA	TRBV5-4
ASSQTDRGLSNTEAF	NA	TRBV4-1
ASSQDTSSYEQY	few	TRBV5-1
ASRGTGGPGELF	NA	TRBV6-5
ASSPRGARFETQY	NA	TRBV11-1
ASSLLDRDEKLF	NA	TRBV7-9
ASSLGGESYGYT	NA	TRBV5-4
ASSATLTGGESGELF	NA	TRBV9
ASSLARANTEAF	once	TRBV7-2
ASRDTGGASGEQY	NA	TRBV6-5
ATRVRGSTDTQY	NA	TRBV6-5
SVDIGNTIY	NA	TRBV29-1
ASSETGNSPLH	NA	TRBV6-4
ASRRKDSAPTYEQY	NA	TRBV27
ASSFSSGSLNEQF	NA	TRBV7-2
AWSRGTGVTGELF	NA	TRBV30
ASSFLAGNTIY	NA	TRBV12-3/TRBV12-4
ASSHTPGGGRGNQPQH	NA	TRBV4-1
ASSWSRVTEAF	NA	TRBV6-5
ASSSNFGRQGANEQY	NA	TRBV28
ASSELAGGPFNEQF	few	TRBV6-1
ASSPGGVGNEQF	few	TRBV5-1
ASSPTSDRGPYGYT	NA	TRBV7-2
ASSSDRGSTDTQY	NA	TRBV13
ASSPVVGGGETQY	NA	TRBV7-8
ASTSLAGGPYEQY	NA	TRBV5-1
ASSMNRESYGYT	NA	TRBV6-5
ASRPGVTGYT	NA	TRBV6-5
ASSPTQGAYNEQF	NA	TRBV11-3
ASKTQRDSYGYT	NA	TRBV27
ASSQVVLGVSYNEQF	NA	TRBV4-3
ASSPRQGGTGNTIY	NA	TRBV5-1
ASSPNVLAGPYEQY	NA	TRBV7-6
ASSPTAYNTGELF	NA	TRBV18
ASIPRDNGNQPQH	NA	TRBV19
ASSLLQGNQPQH	NA	TRBV7-2
ASSLGAGVLDNEQF	NA	TRBV5-4
ASSQDRVIGSSYNSPLH	NA	TRBV4-3
SVRGGTVGDTQY	NA	TRBV29-1
ASSPTAQAPLH	NA	TRBV7-2
ASSNGDGAGGTDTQY	NA	TRBV21-1
ASSPPGQGHSNYGYT	NA	TRBV28
ASSLLQGQETQY	NA	TRBV13
ASSQHTGTGVPYEQY	NA	TRBV4-1